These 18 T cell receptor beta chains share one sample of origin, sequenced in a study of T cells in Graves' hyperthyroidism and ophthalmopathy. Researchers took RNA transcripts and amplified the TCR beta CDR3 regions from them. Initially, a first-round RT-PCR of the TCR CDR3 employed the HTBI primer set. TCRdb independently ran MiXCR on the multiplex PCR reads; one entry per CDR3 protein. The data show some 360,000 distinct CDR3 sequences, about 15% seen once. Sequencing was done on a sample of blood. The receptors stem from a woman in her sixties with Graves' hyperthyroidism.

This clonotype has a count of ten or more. In DNA, the CDR3 is TGTGCCAGCAGTCGATCGCTGACAGGGCTCCAAGAGACCCAGTACTTC. Encoded protein: CASSRSLTGLQETQYF. The rearrangement links TRBV11-1 to TRBJ2-5, with 7 bases aligning to TRBD1. The germline CDR1 and CDR2 sequences are SGHAT and FQDESV (reference sequence). J gave up 1 base and V 6 bases, and 11 bases lay outside the gene matches. CDR3 length: 16 amino acids.

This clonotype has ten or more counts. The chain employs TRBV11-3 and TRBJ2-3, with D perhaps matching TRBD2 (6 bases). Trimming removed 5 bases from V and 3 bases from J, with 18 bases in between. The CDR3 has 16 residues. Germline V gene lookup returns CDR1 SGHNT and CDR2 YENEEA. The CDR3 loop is CASSVGTSWTTDTQYF. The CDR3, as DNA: TGTGCCAGCAGCGTCGGGACTTCTTGGACAACAGATACGCAGTATTTT.

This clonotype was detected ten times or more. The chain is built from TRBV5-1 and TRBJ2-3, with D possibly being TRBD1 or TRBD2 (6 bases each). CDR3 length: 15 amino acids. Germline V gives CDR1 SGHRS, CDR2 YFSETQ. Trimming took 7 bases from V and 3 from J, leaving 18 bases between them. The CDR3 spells CASEEQGGQTDTQYF. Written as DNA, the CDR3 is TGCGCCAGCGAAGAACAGGGAGGTCAGACAGATACGCAGTATTTT.

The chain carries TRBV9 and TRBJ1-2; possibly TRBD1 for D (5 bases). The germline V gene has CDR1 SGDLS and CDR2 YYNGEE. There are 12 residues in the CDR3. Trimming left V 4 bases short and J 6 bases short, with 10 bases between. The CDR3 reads CASSRGHNGYTF. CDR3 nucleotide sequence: TGTGCCAGCAGCCGTGGACACAATGGCTACACCTTC. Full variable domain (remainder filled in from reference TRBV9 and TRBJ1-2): DSGVTQTPKHLITATGQRVTLRCSPRSGDLSVYWYQQSLDQGLQFLIQYYNGEERAKGNILERFSAQQFPDLHSELNLSSLELGDSALYFCASSRGHNGYTFGSGTRLTVV.

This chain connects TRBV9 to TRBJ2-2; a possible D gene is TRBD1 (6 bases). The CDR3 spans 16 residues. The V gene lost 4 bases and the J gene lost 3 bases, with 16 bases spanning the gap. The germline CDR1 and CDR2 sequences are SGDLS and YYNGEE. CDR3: CASSPREGEYTGELFF. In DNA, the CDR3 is TGTGCCAGCAGCCCCCGTGAGGGGGAGTACACCGGGGAGCTGTTTTTT.

CDR3 sequence: CASSEAGQQGSYEQYF. Written as DNA, the CDR3 is TGTGCCAGCAGTGAAGCCGGACAGCAGGGTTCCTACGAGCAGTACTTC. The chain uses TRBV6-1 and TRBJ2-7; maybe TRBD1 (6 bases). The CDR3 contains 16 residues. CDR1 and CDR2 from the germline V gene are MNHNS and SASEGT. V lost 0 bases and J 1 base, leaving 13 bases between the germline ends.

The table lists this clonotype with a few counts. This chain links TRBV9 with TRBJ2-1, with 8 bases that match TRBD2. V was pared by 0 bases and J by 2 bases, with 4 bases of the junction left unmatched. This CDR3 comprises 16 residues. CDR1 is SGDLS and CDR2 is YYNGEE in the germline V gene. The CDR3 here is CASSVDTSGAYNEQFF. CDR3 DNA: TGTGCCAGCAGCGTAGATACTAGCGGTGCCTACAATGAGCAGTTCTTC.

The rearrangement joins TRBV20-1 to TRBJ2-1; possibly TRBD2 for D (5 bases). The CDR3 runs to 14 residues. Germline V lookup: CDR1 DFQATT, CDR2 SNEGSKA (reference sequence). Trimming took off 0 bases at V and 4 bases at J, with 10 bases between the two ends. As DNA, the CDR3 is TGCAGTGCTAGAGATCGACTATCGTACAATGAGCAGTTCTTC. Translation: CSARDRLSYNEQFF.

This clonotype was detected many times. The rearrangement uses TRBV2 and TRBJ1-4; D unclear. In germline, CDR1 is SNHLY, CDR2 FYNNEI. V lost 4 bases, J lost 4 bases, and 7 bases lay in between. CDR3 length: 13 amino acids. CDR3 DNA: TGTGCCAGCAGTGTACGGGGTAATGAAAAACTGTTTTTT. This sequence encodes CASSVRGNEKLFF.

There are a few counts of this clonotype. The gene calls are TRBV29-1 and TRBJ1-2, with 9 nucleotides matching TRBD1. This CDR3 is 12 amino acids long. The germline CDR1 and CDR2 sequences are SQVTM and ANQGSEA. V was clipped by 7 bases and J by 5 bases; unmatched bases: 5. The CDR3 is CSGRDREYGYTF. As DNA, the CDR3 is TGCAGCGGCCGGGACAGGGAATATGGCTACACCTTC.

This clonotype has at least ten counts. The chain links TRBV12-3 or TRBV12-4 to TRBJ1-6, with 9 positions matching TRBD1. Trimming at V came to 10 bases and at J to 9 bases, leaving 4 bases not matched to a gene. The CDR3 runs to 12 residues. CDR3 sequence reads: CATQGAGSPLHF. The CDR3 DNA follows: TGTGCCACACAGGGGGCGGGTTCACCCCTCCACTTT.

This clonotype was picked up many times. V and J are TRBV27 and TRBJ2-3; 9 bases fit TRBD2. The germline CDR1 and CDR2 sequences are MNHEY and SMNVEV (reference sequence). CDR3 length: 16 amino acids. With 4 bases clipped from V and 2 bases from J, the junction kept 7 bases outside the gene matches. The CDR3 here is CASSSRSGGHTDTQYF. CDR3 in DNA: TGTGCCAGCAGTTCTCGGAGCGGGGGGCACACAGATACGCAGTATTTT.

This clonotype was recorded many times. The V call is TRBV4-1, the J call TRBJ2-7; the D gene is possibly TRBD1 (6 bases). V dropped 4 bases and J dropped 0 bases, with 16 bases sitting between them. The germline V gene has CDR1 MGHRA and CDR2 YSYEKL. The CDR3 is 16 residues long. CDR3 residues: CASSPGNTGISYEQYF. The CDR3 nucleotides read TGCGCCAGCAGCCCAGGAAATACAGGGATCTCCTACGAGCAGTACTTC.

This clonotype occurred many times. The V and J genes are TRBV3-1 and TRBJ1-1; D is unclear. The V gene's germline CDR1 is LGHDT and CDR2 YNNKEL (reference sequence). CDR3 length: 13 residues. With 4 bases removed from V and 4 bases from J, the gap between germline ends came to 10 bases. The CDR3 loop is CASSPPWGTEAFF. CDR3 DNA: TGTGCCAGCAGCCCCCCCTGGGGCACTGAAGCTTTCTTT.

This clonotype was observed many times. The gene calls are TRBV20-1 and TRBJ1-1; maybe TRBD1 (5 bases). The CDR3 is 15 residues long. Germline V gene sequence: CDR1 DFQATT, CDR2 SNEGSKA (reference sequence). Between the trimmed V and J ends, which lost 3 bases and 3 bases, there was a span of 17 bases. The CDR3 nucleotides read TGCAGTGCTAGTCGGGACGGCGGGGCGGACACTGAAGCTTTCTTT. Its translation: CSASRDGGADTEAFF.

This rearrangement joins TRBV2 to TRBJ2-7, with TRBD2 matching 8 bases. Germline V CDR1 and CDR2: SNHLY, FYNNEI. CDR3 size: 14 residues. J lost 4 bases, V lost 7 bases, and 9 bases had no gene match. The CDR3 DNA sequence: TGTGCCAGCACCGGGACTAGAGATCCTTACGAGCAGTACTTC. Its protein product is CASTGTRDPYEQYF.

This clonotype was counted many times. The DNA of the CDR3 is TGTGCCAGCAGCTTATTTGCGGCTAGCGGGAGGGTCTACGAGCAGTACTTC. Protein product: CASSLFAASGRVYEQYF. The chain recombines TRBV7-8 with TRBJ2-7; TRBD2 aligns across 12 bases. This CDR3 region has 17 residues. Per germline, CDR1 SGHVS and CDR2 FQNEAQ. V lost 2 bases, J lost 3 bases, and 8 bases stayed unmatched.

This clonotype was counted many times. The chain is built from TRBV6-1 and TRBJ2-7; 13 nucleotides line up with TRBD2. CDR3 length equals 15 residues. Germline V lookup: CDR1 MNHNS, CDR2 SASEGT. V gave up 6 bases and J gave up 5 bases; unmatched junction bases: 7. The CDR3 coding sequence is TGTGCCAGCAGCCAGACTAGCGGGAGGATCCACGAGCAGTACTTC. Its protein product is CASSQTSGRIHEQYF.